Shown below are 14 T cell receptor beta chains from a single sample sequenced in a study of T cell repertoires in cytomegalovirus infection. TCRdb re-called the reads through MiXCR, storing one row per CDR3 protein. This table has hundreds of thousands of distinct CDR3 sequences, roughly 43% appearing once. Their antigen targets remain unknown. The sequencing used cultured PBMCs, collected from culture after CMV antigen stimulation. Every receptor here comes from a human donor in good health (CMV status not recorded). Some clones in this sample may be carry-over from other donors' samples.

This clonotype was found many times. The V gene is TRBV7-2, the J gene TRBJ2-3; D is uncertain. CDR3 size: 13 residues. Looked up from germline, CDR1 is SGHTA and CDR2 is FQGNSA. V lost 5 bases to trimming and J lost 6 bases, with 12 bases between them. The CDR3 is CASSPGPPDTQYF. CDR3 in DNA: TGTGCCAGCAGCCCCGGGCCCCCGGATACGCAGTATTTT.

The rearrangement joins TRBV7-9 to TRBJ1-4; D not certain. This CDR3 contains 12 residues. The V end was cut by 2 bases, the J end by 8 bases, with 6 bases between. Germline loops: CDR1 SEHNR, CDR2 FQNEAQ (reference sequence). The CDR3 sequence: CASSLMGEKLFF. The CDR3 DNA sequence: TGTGCCAGCAGCTTAATGGGAGAAAAACTGTTTTTT.

J is TRBJ2-2 and V is TRBV7-2; D unclear. Germline V lookup: CDR1 SGHTA, CDR2 FQGNSA. The CDR3 is made up of 13 amino acids. Trimming took 1 base from V and 6 from J, leaving 6 bases between them. In DNA, the CDR3 is TGTGCCAGCAGCTTAGTTTGGGCCGGGGAGCTGTTTTTT. Translating it yields CASSLVWAGELFF.

The table lists this clonotype with a few counts. This chain joins TRBV6-6 and TRBJ2-7, with TRBD1 as a possible D gene (5 bases). The CDR3 runs to 14 residues. Per the germline V gene, CDR1 is MNHNY and CDR2 is SVGAGI (reference sequence). V dropped 6 bases and J dropped 0 bases, with 12 bases sitting between them. The DNA for the CDR3 is TGTGCCAGCAGGCAGGGCGGTAGCTCCTACGAGCAGTACTTC. Encoded protein: CASRQGGSSYEQYF.

This clonotype was counted between two and nine times. The V and J genes are TRBV11-2 and TRBJ2-2; a possible D gene is TRBD2 (5 bases). V was cut by 0 bases and J by 7 bases, with 6 bases left in between. The CDR3 is made up of 13 amino acids. The germline V gene has CDR1 SGHAT and CDR2 FQNNGV. The CDR3 DNA reads as TGTGCCAGCAGCTTAGAAGCGGTCGGGGAGCTGTTTTTT. It is translated as CASSLEAVGELFF.

The chain links TRBV27 to TRBJ2-3; 8 nucleotides match TRBD1. The CDR3 runs to 15 residues. Per the germline V gene, CDR1 is MNHEY and CDR2 is SMNVEV (reference sequence). The ends lost 4 bases at V and 2 bases at J; junction bases unmatched: 5. DNA for the CDR3: TGTGCCAGCAGTTCCCCAGGGGGCTCCACAGATACGCAGTATTTT. Amino acid sequence: CASSSPGGSTDTQYF.

This chain joins TRBV2 and TRBJ1-6; D perhaps matches TRBD1 (5 bases). This CDR3 contains 17 residues. The V and J ends lost 8 bases and 0 bases respectively, with 17 bases between them. Germline lookup yields CDR1 SNHLY and CDR2 FYNNEI. In DNA form, the CDR3 reads TGTGCCAGCGGAATGAGACAGCTACCCTCCTATAATTCACCCCTCCACTTT. Translated, it gives CASGMRQLPSYNSPLHF.

This clonotype was seen a handful of times. The V call is TRBV7-2, the J call TRBJ2-1, with D perhaps TRBD2 (5 bases). V was shortened by 3 bases and J by 9 bases, with 18 bases between the two germline ends. This CDR3 has 15 residues. Germline V gives CDR1 SGHTA, CDR2 FQGNSA. CDR3 sequence: CASSFRSPGSGEQFF. The CDR3 region has the DNA TGTGCCAGCAGCTTTCGCAGTCCGGGGTCGGGTGAGCAGTTCTTC.

V usage is TRBV7-6 and J usage is TRBJ1-1, with 7 bases lining up with TRBD1. CDR3 length: 14 residues. Trimming took 5 bases from V and 1 from J; bases not matched to a gene: 4. Germline lookup yields CDR1 SGHVS and CDR2 FNYEAQ. The chain's CDR3 is CASSPQGGNTEAFF. DNA of the CDR3: TGTGCCAGCAGCCCCCAGGGGGGGAACACTGAAGCTTTCTTT.

This clonotype was detected only once. In nucleotides, the CDR3 is TGCAGTGCTGGCCCCGAGACCCAGTACTTC. Translated, it gives CSAGPETQYF. The genes are TRBV20-1 and TRBJ2-5; D unresolved. The germline CDR1 and CDR2 sequences are DFQATT and SNEGSKA (reference sequence). The CDR3 spans 10 residues. The ends were cut back, 5 bases at V and 5 bases at J, with 6 bases in the middle.

The rearrangement links TRBV20-1 to TRBJ2-3; D is undetermined. From germline, CDR1 is DFQATT and CDR2 SNEGSKA (reference sequence). V shed 5 bases and J shed 4 bases, with 19 bases lying between them. The CDR3 spans 15 residues. The CDR3 nucleotides read TGCAGTGCTGACGGGCCTACTATCGATCCAGATACGCAGTATTTT. Translating gives CSADGPTIDPDTQYF.

J is TRBJ1-5 and V is TRBV28; D is unresolved. This CDR3 has 12 amino acids. V was clipped by 1 base and J by 6 bases, with 4 bases between them. Germline V gives CDR1 MDHEN, CDR2 SYDVKM. The CDR3 region is CASSLFRQPQHF. The CDR3 DNA is TGTGCCAGCAGTTTATTTCGTCAGCCCCAGCATTTT.

CDR3 protein: CASSTGGQETQYF. CDR3 DNA: TGTGCCAGCAGTACAGGGGGCCAAGAGACCCAGTACTTC. V usage is TRBV12-3 or TRBV12-4 and J usage is TRBJ2-5, with 8 bases that match TRBD1. The CDR3 is 13 residues long. Unmatched junction bases numbered 0, after V lost 5 bases and J lost 1 base.

This clonotype was detected only a few times. The chain combines TRBV6-2 or TRBV6-3 with TRBJ2-1; 12 bases match TRBD2. The ends lost 2 bases at V and 4 bases at J; junction bases unmatched: 15. The V gene's germline CDR1 is MNHEY and CDR2 SVGEGT. CDR3 length equals 20 residues. The CDR3 sequence: CASSYARLAGAFRGYNEQFF. CDR3 nucleotide sequence: TGTGCCAGCAGTTACGCCCGACTAGCGGGGGCATTTCGGGGTTACAATGAGCAGTTCTTC.